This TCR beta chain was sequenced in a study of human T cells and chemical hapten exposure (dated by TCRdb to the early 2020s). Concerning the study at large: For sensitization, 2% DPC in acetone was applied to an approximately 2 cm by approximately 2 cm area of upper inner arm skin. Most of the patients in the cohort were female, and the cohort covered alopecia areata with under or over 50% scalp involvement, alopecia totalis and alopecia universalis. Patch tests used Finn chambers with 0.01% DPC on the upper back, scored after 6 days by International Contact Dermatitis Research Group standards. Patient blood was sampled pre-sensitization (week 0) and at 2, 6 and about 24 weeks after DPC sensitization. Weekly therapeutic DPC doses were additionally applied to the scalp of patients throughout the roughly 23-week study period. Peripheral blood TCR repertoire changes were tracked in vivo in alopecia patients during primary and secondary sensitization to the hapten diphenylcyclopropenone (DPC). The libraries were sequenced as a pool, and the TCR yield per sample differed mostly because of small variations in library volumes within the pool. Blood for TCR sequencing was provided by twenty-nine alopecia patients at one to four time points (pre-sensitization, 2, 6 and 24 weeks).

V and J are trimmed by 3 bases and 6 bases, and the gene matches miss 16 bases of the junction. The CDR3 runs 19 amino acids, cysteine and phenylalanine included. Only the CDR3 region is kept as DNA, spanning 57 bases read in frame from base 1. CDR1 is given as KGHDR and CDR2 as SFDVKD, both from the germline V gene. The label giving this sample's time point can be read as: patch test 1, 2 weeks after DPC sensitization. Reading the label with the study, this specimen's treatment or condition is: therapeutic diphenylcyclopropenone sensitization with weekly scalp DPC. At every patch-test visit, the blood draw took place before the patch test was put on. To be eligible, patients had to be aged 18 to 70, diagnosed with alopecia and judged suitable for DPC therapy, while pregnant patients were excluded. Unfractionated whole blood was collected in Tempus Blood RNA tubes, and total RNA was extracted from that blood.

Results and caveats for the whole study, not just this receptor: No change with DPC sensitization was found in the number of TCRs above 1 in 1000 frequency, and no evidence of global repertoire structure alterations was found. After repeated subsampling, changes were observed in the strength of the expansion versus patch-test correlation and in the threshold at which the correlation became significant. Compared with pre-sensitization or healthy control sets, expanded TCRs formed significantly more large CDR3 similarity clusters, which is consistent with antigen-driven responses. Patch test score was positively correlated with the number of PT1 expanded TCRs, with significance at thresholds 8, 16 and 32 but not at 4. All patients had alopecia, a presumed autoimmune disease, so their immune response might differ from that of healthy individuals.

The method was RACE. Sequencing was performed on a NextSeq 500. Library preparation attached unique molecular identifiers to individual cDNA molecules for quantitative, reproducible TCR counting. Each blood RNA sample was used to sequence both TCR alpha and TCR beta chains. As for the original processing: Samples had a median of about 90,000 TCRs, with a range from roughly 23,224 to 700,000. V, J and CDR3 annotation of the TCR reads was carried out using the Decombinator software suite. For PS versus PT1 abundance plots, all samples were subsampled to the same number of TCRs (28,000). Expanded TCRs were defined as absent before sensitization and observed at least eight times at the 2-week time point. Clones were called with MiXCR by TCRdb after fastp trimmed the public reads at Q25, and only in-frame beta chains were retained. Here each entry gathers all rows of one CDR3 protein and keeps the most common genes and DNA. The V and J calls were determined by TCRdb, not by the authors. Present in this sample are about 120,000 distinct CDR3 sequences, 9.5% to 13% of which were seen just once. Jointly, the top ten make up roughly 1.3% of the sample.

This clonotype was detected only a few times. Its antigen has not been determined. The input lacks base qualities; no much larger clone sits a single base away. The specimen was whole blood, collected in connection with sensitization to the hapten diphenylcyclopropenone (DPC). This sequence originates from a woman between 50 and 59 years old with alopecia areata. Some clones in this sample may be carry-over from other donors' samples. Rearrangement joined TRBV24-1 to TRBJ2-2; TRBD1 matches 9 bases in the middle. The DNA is TGTGCCACCAGTGATCCGAGCGCCGGTGGGACAGGGCGGGCCGGGGAGCTGTTTTTT. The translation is CATSDPSAGGTGRAGELFF.